Following are 8 T cell receptor beta chains from one sample sequenced in a study of CD8 T cells in ankylosing spondylitis. TCRdb processed the 5' RACE reads anew with MiXCR; each CDR3 protein has one entry. The table has about 180,000 distinct CDR3 sequences, approximately 10% seen once. Sequences were obtained from blood, either unsorted or a sorted T cell fraction (not recorded which). The receptors derive from a female donor with ankylosing spondylitis or in good health (not recorded which).

V and J are TRBV29-1 and TRBJ2-2; TRBD2 matches 8 bases. Germline CDR1 SQVTM, CDR2 ANQGSEA. The J segment lost 5 bases and the V segment lost 4 bases, leaving 3 bases of the junction unmatched. This CDR3 has 13 residues. The CDR3 DNA reads as TGCAGCGTTGGCGGGAGGTCGACCGGGGAGCTGTTTTTT. Protein product: CSVGGRSTGELFF.

The gene calls are TRBV7-7 and TRBJ2-7, with TRBD2 matching 10 bases. V shed 4 bases and J 2 bases; nucleotides not matched to a gene: 11. Per germline, CDR1 SSHAT and CDR2 FNYEAQ (reference sequence). The CDR3 has 17 residues. CDR3 sequence: CASSSGLEREGPYEQYF. The CDR3, as DNA: TGTGCCAGCAGCTCCGGCCTCGAGCGGGAGGGCCCCTACGAGCAGTACTTC.

The V and J genes are TRBV5-6 and TRBJ1-2; 7 bases match TRBD1. V lost 2 bases to trimming and J lost 8 bases; unmatched junction nucleotides: 3. CDR1 and CDR2 from the germline V gene are SGHDT and YYEEEE. The CDR3 runs 12 residues. CDR3 sequence reads: CASSLQGSGYTF. The CDR3 DNA is TGTGCCAGCAGCTTACAGGGGTCGGGCTACACCTTC.

The table lists this clonotype with a few counts. The chain links TRBV20-1 to TRBJ2-1, with no clear D. The germline CDR1 and CDR2 sequences are DFQATT and SNEGSKA (reference sequence). CDR3 size: 13 residues. V lost 1 base to trimming and J lost 6 bases, with 10 bases between them. The CDR3 sequence: CSARVTASNEQFF. The CDR3 region has the DNA TGCAGTGCTAGAGTTACGGCAAGCAATGAGCAGTTCTTC.

This clonotype has at least ten counts. The chain has TRBV10-3 and TRBJ2-1, with 11 bases aligning to TRBD2. The CDR3 spans 16 residues. Trimming at V came to 5 bases and at J to 0 bases, leaving 3 bases not matched to a gene. Germline loops: CDR1 ENHRY, CDR2 SYGVKD. The CDR3 DNA reads TGTGCCATCAGTCCTAGCGGGAGGCCCTCCTACAATGAGCAGTTCTTC. Translated, it gives CAISPSGRPSYNEQFF.

The gene calls are TRBV4-3 and TRBJ2-7; no clear D gene. Per the germline V gene, CDR1 is LGHNA and CDR2 is YSLEER. The V and J ends lost 0 bases and 0 bases respectively, with 9 bases between them. There are 15 residues in the CDR3. The CDR3 DNA follows: TGCGCCAGCAGCCAAGATCACAAAGCCTCCTACGAGCAGTACTTC. Translation gives CASSQDHKASYEQYF.

This clonotype occurred a few times. J is TRBJ2-1 and V is TRBV7-8; D gene unclear. This CDR3 comprises 15 residues. The germline CDR1 and CDR2 sequences are SGHVS and FQNEAQ. Trimming took off 2 bases at V and 5 bases at J, with 13 bases between the two ends. CDR3 region: CASSLSRLADNEQFF. The CDR3 coding sequence is TGTGCCAGCAGCTTAAGTCGTCTGGCTGACAATGAGCAGTTCTTC.

The CDR3 DNA sequence: TGCAGCGGTGGGACTACGTACAATGAGCAGTTCTTC. This encodes CSGGTTYNEQFF. The chain recombines TRBV29-1 with TRBJ2-1; TRBD2 agrees at 7 bases. V was pared by 7 bases and J by 4 bases, with 4 bases of the junction left unmatched. Germline V gene lookup returns CDR1 SQVTM and CDR2 ANQGSEA. The CDR3 loop spans 12 amino acids.